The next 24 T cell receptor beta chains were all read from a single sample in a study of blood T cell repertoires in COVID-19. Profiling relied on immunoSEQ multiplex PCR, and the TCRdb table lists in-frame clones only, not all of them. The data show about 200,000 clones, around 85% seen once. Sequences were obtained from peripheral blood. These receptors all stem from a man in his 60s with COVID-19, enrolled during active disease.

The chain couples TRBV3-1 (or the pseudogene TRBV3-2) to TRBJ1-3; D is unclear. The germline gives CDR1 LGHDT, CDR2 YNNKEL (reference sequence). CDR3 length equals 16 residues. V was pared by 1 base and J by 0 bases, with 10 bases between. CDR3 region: CASSQAGSGSGNTIYF. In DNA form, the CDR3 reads TGTGCCAGCAGCCAAGCCGGCTCGGGCTCTGGAAACACCATATATTTT.

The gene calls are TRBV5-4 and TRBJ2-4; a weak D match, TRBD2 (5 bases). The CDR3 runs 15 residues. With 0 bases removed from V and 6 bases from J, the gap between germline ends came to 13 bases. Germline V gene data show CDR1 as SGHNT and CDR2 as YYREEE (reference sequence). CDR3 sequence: CASSLAGGGRNIQYF. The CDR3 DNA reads TGTGCCAGCAGCTTGGCAGGAGGCGGGCGAAACATTCAGTACTTC.

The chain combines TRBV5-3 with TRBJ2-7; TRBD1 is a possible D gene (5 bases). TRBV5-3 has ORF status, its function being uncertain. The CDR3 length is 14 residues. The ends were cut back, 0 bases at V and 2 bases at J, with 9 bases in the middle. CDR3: CARSLDRLTYEQYF. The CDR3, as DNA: TGTGCCAGAAGCTTGGACAGGCTCACCTACGAGCAGTACTTC.

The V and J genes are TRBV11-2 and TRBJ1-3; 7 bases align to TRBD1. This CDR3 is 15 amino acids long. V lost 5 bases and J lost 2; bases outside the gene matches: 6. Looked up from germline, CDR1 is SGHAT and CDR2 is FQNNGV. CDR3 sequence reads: CASSPGQAPGNTIYF. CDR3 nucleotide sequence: TGTGCCAGCAGCCCCGGACAGGCCCCTGGAAACACCATATATTTT.

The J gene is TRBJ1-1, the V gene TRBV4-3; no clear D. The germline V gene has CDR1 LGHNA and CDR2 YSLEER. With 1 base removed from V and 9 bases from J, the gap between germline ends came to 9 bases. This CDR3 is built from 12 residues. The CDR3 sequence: CASSQGRLKAFF. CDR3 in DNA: TGCGCCAGCAGCCAAGGGAGGCTGAAAGCTTTCTTT.

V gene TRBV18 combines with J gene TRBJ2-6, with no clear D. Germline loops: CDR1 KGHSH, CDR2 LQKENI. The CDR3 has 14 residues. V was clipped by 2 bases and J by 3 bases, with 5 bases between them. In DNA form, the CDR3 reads TGTGCCAGCTCACCAGGCCTTGGGGCCAACGTCCTGACTTTC. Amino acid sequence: CASSPGLGANVLTF.

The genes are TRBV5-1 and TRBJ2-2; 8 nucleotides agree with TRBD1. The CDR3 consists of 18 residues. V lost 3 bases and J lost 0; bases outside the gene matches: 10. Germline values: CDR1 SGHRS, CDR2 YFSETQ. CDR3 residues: CASSSGQGSPANTGELFF. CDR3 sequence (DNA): TGCGCCAGCAGCTCCGGACAGGGTTCCCCCGCGAACACCGGGGAGCTGTTTTTT.

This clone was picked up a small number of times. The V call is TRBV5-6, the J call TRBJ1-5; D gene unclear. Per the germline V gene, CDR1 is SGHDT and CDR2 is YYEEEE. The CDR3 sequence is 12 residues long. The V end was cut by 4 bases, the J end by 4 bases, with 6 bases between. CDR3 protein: CASSRINQPQHF. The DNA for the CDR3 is TGTGCCAGCAGCCGTATAAATCAGCCCCAGCATTTT. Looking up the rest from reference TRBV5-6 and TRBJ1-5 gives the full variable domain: DAGVTQSPTHLIKTRGQQVTLRCSPKSGHDTVSWYQQALGQGPQFIFQYYEEEERQRGNFPDRFSGHQFPNYSSELNVNALLLGDSALYLCASSRINQPQHFGDGTRLSIL.

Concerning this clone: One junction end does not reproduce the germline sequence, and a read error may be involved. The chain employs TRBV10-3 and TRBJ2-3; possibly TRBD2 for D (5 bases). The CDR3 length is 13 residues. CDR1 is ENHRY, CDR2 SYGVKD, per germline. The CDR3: CAINEGGTDTQYF. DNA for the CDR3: TGTGCCATCAATGAGGGAGGCACAGATACGCAGTATTTT.

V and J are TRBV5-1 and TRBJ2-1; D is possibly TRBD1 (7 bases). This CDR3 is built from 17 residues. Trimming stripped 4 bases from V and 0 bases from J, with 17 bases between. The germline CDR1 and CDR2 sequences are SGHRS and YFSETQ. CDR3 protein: CASSPKWQGGSYNEQFF. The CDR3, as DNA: TGCGCCAGCAGCCCCAAGTGGCAGGGGGGCTCCTACAATGAGCAGTTCTTC.

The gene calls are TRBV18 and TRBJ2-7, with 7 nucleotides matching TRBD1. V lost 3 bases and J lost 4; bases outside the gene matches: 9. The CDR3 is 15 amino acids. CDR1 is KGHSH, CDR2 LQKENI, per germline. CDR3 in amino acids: CASSPGQRSPYEQYF. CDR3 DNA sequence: TGTGCCAGCTCACCGGGACAGAGGTCGCCTTACGAGCAGTACTTC.

The CDR3 spells CASSLTLYEQYF. The CDR3 DNA reads TGTGCCAGCAGCTTGACATTATACGAGCAGTACTTC. The V gene is TRBV5-6, the J gene TRBJ2-7; D unresolved. The V and J ends lost 1 base and 4 bases respectively, with 6 bases between them. The CDR3 is 12 residues long. From germline, CDR1 is SGHDT and CDR2 YYEEEE. The full variable domain, with the rest looked up from reference TRBV5-6 and TRBJ2-7, is DAGVTQSPTHLIKTRGQQVTLRCSPKSGHDTVSWYQQALGQGPQFIFQYYEEEERQRGNFPDRFSGHQFPNYSSELNVNALLLGDSALYLCASSLTLYEQYFGPGTRLTVT.

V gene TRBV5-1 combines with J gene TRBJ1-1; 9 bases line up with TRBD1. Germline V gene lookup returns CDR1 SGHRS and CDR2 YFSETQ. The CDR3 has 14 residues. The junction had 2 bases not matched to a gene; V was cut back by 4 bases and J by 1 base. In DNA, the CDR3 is TGCGCCAGCAGCCCGGACAGGGGGAACACTGAAGCTTTCTTT. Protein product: CASSPDRGNTEAFF.

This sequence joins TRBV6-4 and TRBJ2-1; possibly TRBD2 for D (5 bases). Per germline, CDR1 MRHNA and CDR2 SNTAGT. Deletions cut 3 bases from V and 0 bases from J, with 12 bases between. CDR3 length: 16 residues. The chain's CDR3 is CASSEAGEGSYNEQFF. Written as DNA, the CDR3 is TGTGCCAGCAGTGAGGCGGGTGAGGGCTCCTACAATGAGCAGTTCTTC.

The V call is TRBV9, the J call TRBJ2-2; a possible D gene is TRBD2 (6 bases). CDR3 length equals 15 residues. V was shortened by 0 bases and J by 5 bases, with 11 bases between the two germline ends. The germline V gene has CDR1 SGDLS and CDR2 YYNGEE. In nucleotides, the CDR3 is TGTGCCAGCAGCGTAGTAGATAGCGGTACCGGGGAGCTGTTTTTT. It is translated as CASSVVDSGTGELFF.

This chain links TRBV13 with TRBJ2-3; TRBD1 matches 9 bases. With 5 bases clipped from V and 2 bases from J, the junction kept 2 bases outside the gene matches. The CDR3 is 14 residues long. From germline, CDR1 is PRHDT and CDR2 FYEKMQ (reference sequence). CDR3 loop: CASSRDRDTDTQYF. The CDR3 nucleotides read TGTGCCAGCAGCCGGGACAGGGACACAGATACGCAGTATTTT.

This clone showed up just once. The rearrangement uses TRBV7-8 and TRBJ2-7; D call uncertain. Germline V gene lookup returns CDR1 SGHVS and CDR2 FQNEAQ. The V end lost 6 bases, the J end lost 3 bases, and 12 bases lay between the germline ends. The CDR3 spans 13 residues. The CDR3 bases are TGTGCCAGCAGTTCAGACCGACTCTACGAGCAGTACTTC. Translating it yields CASSSDRLYEQYF.

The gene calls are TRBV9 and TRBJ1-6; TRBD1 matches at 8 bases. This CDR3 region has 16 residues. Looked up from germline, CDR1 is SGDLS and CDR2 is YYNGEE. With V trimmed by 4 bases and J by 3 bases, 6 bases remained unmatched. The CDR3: CASSPDGQGYNSPLHF. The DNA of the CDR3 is TGTGCCAGCAGCCCGGACGGACAGGGCTATAATTCACCCCTCCACTTT. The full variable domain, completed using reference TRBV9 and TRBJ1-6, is DSGVTQTPKHLITATGQRVTLRCSPRSGDLSVYWYQQSLDQGLQFLIQYYNGEERAKGNILERFSAQQFPDLHSELNLSSLELGDSALYFCASSPDGQGYNSPLHFGNGTRLTVT.

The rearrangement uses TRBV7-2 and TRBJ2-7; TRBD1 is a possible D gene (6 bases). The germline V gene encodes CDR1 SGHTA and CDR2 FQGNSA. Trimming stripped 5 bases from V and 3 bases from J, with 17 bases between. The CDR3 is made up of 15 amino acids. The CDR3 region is CASSPAGQINYEQYF. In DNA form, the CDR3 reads TGTGCCAGCAGCCCAGCTGGACAGATAAACTACGAGCAGTACTTC.

The chain's CDR3 is CASSLGGPGAAFF. The CDR3 DNA reads as TGTGCCAGCAGCTTAGGCGGGCCAGGCGCAGCTTTCTTT. The chain recombines TRBV7-9 with TRBJ1-1; no reliable D call. CDR1 is SEHNR, CDR2 FQNEAQ, per germline (reference sequence). The CDR3 has 13 amino acids. V lost 1 base and J 10 bases, leaving 13 bases between the germline ends.

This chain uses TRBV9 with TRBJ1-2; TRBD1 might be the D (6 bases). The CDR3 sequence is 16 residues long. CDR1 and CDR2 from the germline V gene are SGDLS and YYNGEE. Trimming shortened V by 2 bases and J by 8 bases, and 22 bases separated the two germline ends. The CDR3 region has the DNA TGTGCCAGCAGCGTGACAGGCGGATACGCAGAAGGGGGCTACACCTTC. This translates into CASSVTGGYAEGGYTF.

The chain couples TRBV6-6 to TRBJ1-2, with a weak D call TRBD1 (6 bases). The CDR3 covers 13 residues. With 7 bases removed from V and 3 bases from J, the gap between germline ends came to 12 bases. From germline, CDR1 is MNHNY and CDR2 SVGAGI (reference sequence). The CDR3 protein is CASIGGGYYGYTF. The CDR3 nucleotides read TGTGCCAGCATTGGGGGGGGCTACTATGGCTACACCTTC.

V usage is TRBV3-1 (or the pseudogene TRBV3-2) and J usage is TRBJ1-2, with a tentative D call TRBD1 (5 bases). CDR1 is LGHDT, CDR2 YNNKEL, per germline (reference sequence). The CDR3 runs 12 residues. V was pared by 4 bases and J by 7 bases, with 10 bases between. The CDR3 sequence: CASSLIDSGYTF. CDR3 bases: TGTGCCAGCAGCCTCATCGACAGTGGCTACACCTTC.

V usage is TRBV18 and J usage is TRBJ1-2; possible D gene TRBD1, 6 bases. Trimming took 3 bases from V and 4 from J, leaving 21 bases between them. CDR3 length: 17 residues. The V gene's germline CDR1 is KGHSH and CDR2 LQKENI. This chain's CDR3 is CASSPRSNLDSSYGYTF. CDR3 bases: TGTGCCAGCTCACCCCGGAGTAATTTGGACAGCTCCTATGGCTACACCTTC.